Here is one TCR beta chain with its context. Its target antigen remains unknown. No per-base quality is available; no much larger clone lies one base away. Libraries were made using the immunoSEQ multiplex PCR assay. TCRdb stores this immuneACCESS table with in-frame sequences only. Part of the clones is absent; in the studies checked, under half of the shortfall reflects unresolved V genes, and no reason is known for the rest. A total of 88,000 or so clones appear in this sample, under 95% of them only once. 2.5% to 3% of the sample rests with the top ten. The sample is drawn from a study of T cell changes during pregnancy in multiple sclerosis (dated by TCRdb to between 2017 and 2020). As for the study more broadly: The study looked at changes in the T cell repertoire across pregnancy in women with multiple sclerosis.

Spanning cysteine to phenylalanine, the CDR3 consists of 16 amino acids. The read is trimmed to its CDR3 DNA, 48 bases read in frame from base 1. V and J are trimmed by 5 bases and 0 bases, and the gene matches miss 9 bases of the junction. From a lookup of the germline V gene (reference sequence), CDR1 and CDR2 are SEHNR and FQNEAQ. This receptor was obtained from a female donor with multiple sclerosis, enrolled in a pregnancy study. The sequence is built from TRBV7-9 and TRBJ1-1, with TRBD1 identical over 7 junction bases. The sample in question was peripheral blood, obtained before pregnancy. The CDR3 region has the sequence CASSLDRAPLNTEAFF. The nucleotides read TGTGCCAGCAGCCTCGACAGGGCGCCCTTGAACACTGAAGCTTTCTTT.